The next 8 T cell receptor beta chains were all read from a single sample in a study of cytomegalovirus exposure and HLA in healthy donors. The PCR contained 60 Vbeta and 13 Jbeta primers. The repertoire was sequenced with immunoSEQ multiplex PCR; TCRdb's copy has only in-frame clones and lacks some. Of 170,000 or so clones in the sample, approximately 78% were seen once. Sequenced input: PBMCs. Receptors were obtained from a woman between 35 and 50 years old in good health and CMV-seronegative.

The chain is built from TRBV5-5 and TRBJ2-2; D is unresolved. CDR1 is SGHKS, CDR2 YYEKEE, per germline (reference sequence). The length of the CDR3 is 15 residues. Deletions cut 1 base from V and 0 bases from J, with 7 bases between. The CDR3 protein is CASSLMSTNTGELFF. DNA of the CDR3: TGTGCCAGCAGCTTGATGTCAACGAACACCGGGGAGCTGTTTTTT.

This rearrangement joins TRBV28 to TRBJ1-1, with 8 nucleotides matching TRBD1. The V segment lost 3 bases and the J segment 4 bases; nucleotides outside the gene matches: 10. Germline-derived CDR1 and CDR2 are MDHEN and SYDVKM. The CDR3 length is 16 residues. CDR3 region: CASSLRSGGWITEAFF. The CDR3, as DNA: TGTGCCAGCAGTTTGCGGTCAGGGGGCTGGATCACTGAAGCTTTCTTT. The complete variable domain, with remaining parts taken from reference TRBV28 and TRBJ1-1, reads DVKVTQSSRYLVKRTGEKVFLECVQDMDHENMFWYRQDPGLGLRLIYFSYDVKMKEKGDIPEGYSVSREKKERFSLILESASTNQTSMYLCASSLRSGGWITEAFFGQGTRLTVV.

The table lists this clone with a few counts. The chain uses TRBV19 and TRBJ1-1; D is undetermined. CDR1 LNHDA and CDR2 SQIVND come from the germline V gene (reference sequence). The CDR3 is made up of 11 amino acids. V was pared by 3 bases and J by 10 bases, with 9 bases between. CDR3 protein: CASSMEGGAFF. In DNA form, the CDR3 reads TGTGCCAGTAGTATGGAGGGTGGAGCTTTCTTT.

This clone was recorded many times. The chain links TRBV13 to TRBJ2-2, with TRBD1 as a possible D gene (6 bases). The V and J ends lost 5 bases and 4 bases respectively, with 8 bases between them. Per germline, CDR1 PRHDT and CDR2 FYEKMQ (reference sequence). The CDR3 extends over 13 amino acids. In DNA form, the CDR3 reads TGTGCCAGCAGCCCGGACAGCACCGGGGAGCTGTTTTTT. It yields the protein CASSPDSTGELFF.

The chain recombines TRBV5-6 with TRBJ2-7, with TRBD1 matching over 9 bases. Germline V gene lookup returns CDR1 SGHDT and CDR2 YYEEEE. There are 15 residues in the CDR3. With 2 bases clipped from V and 6 bases from J, the junction kept 9 bases outside the gene matches. The CDR3 DNA reads as TGTGCCAGCAGCTTTACCGGGACAGGGCAGGGCGAGCAGTACTTC. It translates to CASSFTGTGQGEQYF.

A note on this clone: One end of the junction does not line up with germline, which may come from a read error. This sequence joins TRBV7-9 and TRBJ1-6; the match to TRBD1 covers 7 bases. Germline lookup yields CDR1 SEHNR and CDR2 FQNEAQ (reference sequence). The CDR3 runs 15 residues. This chain's CDR3 is CSSSSRGEQNSPLHF. DNA for the CDR3: TGTTCCAGCAGCTCCAGGGGGGAACAGAATTCACCCCTCCACTTT.

The chain uses TRBV5-1 and TRBJ2-1; no reliable D call. Germline V gene data show CDR1 as SGHRS and CDR2 as YFSETQ. This CDR3 contains 14 residues. V was pared by 4 bases and J by 2 bases, with 10 bases between. The CDR3 sequence: CASSPQSPYNEQFF. Here the CDR3 DNA reads TGCGCCAGCAGCCCACAGTCGCCCTACAATGAGCAGTTCTTC. Based on the CDR3 plus reference TRBV5-1 and TRBJ2-1, the full variable domain is KAGVTQTPRYLIKTRGQQVTLSCSPISGHRSVSWYQQTPGQGLQFLFEYFSETQRNKGNFPGRFSGRQFSNSRSEMNVSTLELGDSALYLCASSPQSPYNEQFFGPGTRLTVL.

The rearrangement joins TRBV5-6 to TRBJ1-2, with a weak D call TRBD1 (5 bases). Trimming stripped 4 bases from V and 6 bases from J, with 16 bases between. The germline gives CDR1 SGHDT, CDR2 YYEEEE. The CDR3 sequence is 14 residues long. The CDR3 nucleotides read TGTGCCAGCAGCCCACCGCGGGGGAGGGATGGCTACACCTTC. The encoded protein is CASSPPRGRDGYTF.